Sample share makes the clone carrying this T cell receptor beta chain medium-sized. Its antigen is unknown. Germline V gene lookup returns CDR1 SNHLY and CDR2 FYNNEI. The CDR3 is 17 residues long. V was pared by 6 bases and J by 2 bases, with 20 bases between. The data belong to a study of lung T cells in sarcoidosis with Löfgren's syndrome. Study-level results: In alpha-beta pairs, TRAV12-1 favored TRBV2, and their CDR3s were homologous. Multiple Löfgren's syndrome patients reportedly shared TRAV12-1 and TRBV2 CDR3 motifs, suggesting public CD4+ TCRs. Löfgren's syndrome patients reportedly showed greatest TRAV12-1 and TRBV2 expansion versus controls.

Each CDR3 protein gets one entry after TCRdb re-called the reads with MiXCR. The sample consists of about 2,300 distinct CDR3 sequences, about 21% of them appearing once. V gene TRBV2 combines with J gene TRBJ1-3, with D maybe TRBD1 (5 bases). The source is a human donor with sarcoidosis (Löfgren's syndrome or another form), or a control subject (not recorded which). Material for sequencing was CD4+ T cells from bronchoalveolar lavage. The CDR3 DNA is TGTGCCAGCAGCTACACGGGGCTTCGGGGAGCTGGAAACACCATATATTTT. This codes for CASSYTGLRGAGNTIYF.